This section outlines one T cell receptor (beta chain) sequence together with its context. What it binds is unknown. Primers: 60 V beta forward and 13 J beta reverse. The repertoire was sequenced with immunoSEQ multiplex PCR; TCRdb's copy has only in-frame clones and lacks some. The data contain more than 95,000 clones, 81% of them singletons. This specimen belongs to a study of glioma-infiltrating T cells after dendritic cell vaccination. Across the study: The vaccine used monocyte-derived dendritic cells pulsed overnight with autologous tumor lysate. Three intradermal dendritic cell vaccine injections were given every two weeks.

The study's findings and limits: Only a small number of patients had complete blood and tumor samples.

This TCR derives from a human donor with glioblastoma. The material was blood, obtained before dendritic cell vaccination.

CDR3 DNA: TGTGCCAGCAGTTACTCGGGGGGGGACTATGGCTACACCTTC. This translates into CASSYSGGDYGYTF. This rearrangement joins TRBV6-5 to TRBJ1-2; D perhaps matches TRBD1 (5 bases). The CDR3 extends over 14 amino acids. The germline gives CDR1 MNHEY, CDR2 SVGAGI. V dropped 0 bases and J dropped 3 bases, with 8 bases sitting between them.